Following are 23 T cell receptor beta chains from one sample sequenced in a study of shared clonotypes between healthy human individuals. Selected positively for CCR7 and CD45RO-negative, naive CD8 cells excluded terminally differentiated effector memory CD45RA+ cells. Generated by immunoSEQ multiplex PCR, the TCRdb table keeps only in-frame clones and is missing some. The table includes hundreds of thousands of clones, 95% to 98% detected once. Sequencing was done on a sample of naive CD8+ T cells sorted from blood. These receptors originate from a young man in good health.

This clone was recorded once. The rearrangement joins TRBV11-3 to TRBJ2-2; D is uncertain. The CDR3 is made up of 13 amino acids. The germline gives CDR1 SGHNT, CDR2 YENEEA. The V end lost 5 bases, the J end lost 2 bases, and 6 bases lay between the germline ends. The CDR3 DNA follows: TGTGCCAGCAGCCACCGAAACACCGGGGAGCTGTTTTTT. Protein: CASSHRNTGELFF. The whole variable domain, remainder taken from reference TRBV11-3 and TRBJ2-2, is EAGVVQSPRYKIIEKKQPVAFWCNPISGHNTLYWYLQNLGQGPELLIRYENEEAVDDSQLPKDRFSAERLKGVDSTLKIQPAELGDSAVYLCASSHRNTGELFFGEGSRLTVL.

Notes on this clone: Other DNA sequences in the same sample also yield this CDR3. The chain couples TRBV20-1 to TRBJ2-7; the D is unclear. Trimming removed 0 bases from V and 4 bases from J, with 1 base in between. This CDR3 contains 10 residues. Germline CDR1 is DFQATT and CDR2 is SNEGSKA (reference sequence). The CDR3 DNA reads TGCAGTGCTAGAGATTACGAGCAGTACTTC. Residues: CSARDYEQYF.

The chain combines TRBV5-1 with TRBJ2-7; 9 bases line up with TRBD2. This CDR3 contains 15 residues. Trimming at V came to 0 bases and at J to 7 bases, leaving 8 bases not matched to a gene. CDR1 is SGHRS and CDR2 is YFSETQ in the germline V gene. The CDR3, as DNA: TGCGCCAGCAGCTTGGCCGTAGCGGGAGCTGGTGAGCAGTACTTC. Its translation: CASSLAVAGAGEQYF.

The chain recombines TRBV18 with TRBJ1-4; no reliable D call. There are 12 residues in the CDR3. Germline-derived CDR1 and CDR2 are KGHSH and LQKENI. Between the trimmed V and J ends, which lost 3 bases and 13 bases, there was a span of 12 bases. CDR3 sequence (DNA): TGTGCCAGCTCACCCGGGCTCGATGGACTGTTTTTT. Protein sequence: CASSPGLDGLFF.

The V call is TRBV7-8, the J call TRBJ2-7, with 12 bases identical to TRBD1. Trimming cost V 2 bases and J 6 bases; bases outside gene matches: 5. The CDR3 is 15 amino acids. Germline V CDR1 and CDR2: SGHVS, FQNEAQ. CDR3: CASSLTGTGGTEQYF. CDR3 DNA sequence: TGTGCCAGCAGCTTAACCGGGACAGGGGGCACCGAGCAGTACTTC.

The CDR3 DNA is TGTGCCAGCAGTTATCCTCGGGAGTCCACAGATACGCAGTATTTT. It yields the protein CASSYPRESTDTQYF. V and J are TRBV6-6 and TRBJ2-3; perhaps TRBD2 as D (6 bases). Germline V gives CDR1 MNHNY, CDR2 SVGAGI (reference sequence). The ends were cut back, 3 bases at V and 2 bases at J, with 12 bases in the middle. The CDR3 loop spans 15 amino acids.

The chain links TRBV7-9 to TRBJ2-3; D is possibly TRBD1 or TRBD2 (5 bases each). V was pared by 4 bases and J by 11 bases, with 19 bases between. CDR3 length: 14 residues. Germline assignment: CDR1 SEHNR and CDR2 FQNEAQ (reference sequence). The CDR3 is CASSSYSVQRGQYF. The CDR3 coding sequence is TGTGCCAGCAGCTCATATAGCGTTCAGAGGGGGCAGTATTTT.

The chain carries TRBV2 and TRBJ2-3; 10 bases map to TRBD2. The germline V gene has CDR1 SNHLY and CDR2 FYNNEI. The length of the CDR3 is 16 residues. The trim removed 2 bases at V and 2 bases at J, leaving 4 bases unmatched. The CDR3 sequence: CASSEIAGGPTDTQYF. The CDR3 DNA reads TGTGCCAGCAGTGAAATAGCGGGAGGACCCACAGATACGCAGTATTTT.

This clone was found once. This rearrangement joins TRBV9 to TRBJ2-7; 11 nucleotides agree with TRBD2. V shed 0 bases, J shed 4 bases, and the junction held 3 bases outside the gene matches. Germline V gives CDR1 SGDLS, CDR2 YYNGEE. This CDR3 contains 15 residues. CDR3 amino acids: CASSVGGLAAYEQYF. CDR3 DNA sequence: TGTGCCAGCAGCGTAGGGGGACTAGCGGCTTACGAGCAGTACTTC.

The rearrangement links TRBV7-8 to TRBJ2-5; 8 bases are shared with TRBD2. The trim removed 7 bases at V and 5 bases at J, leaving 15 bases unmatched. Germline CDR1 SGHVS, CDR2 FQNEAQ. The CDR3 sequence is 16 residues long. CDR3 in DNA: TGTGCCAGCACCCGAACTCGCGCGGGAGGTGGGGAGACCCAGTACTTC. It specifies CASTRTRAGGGETQYF.

The CDR3 loop is CASSQDLAGDLYTQYF. In DNA, the CDR3 is TGCGCCAGCAGCCAAGATTTGGCGGGAGATTTATATACGCAGTATTTT. This chain connects TRBV4-3 to TRBJ2-3, with 7 bases lining up with TRBD2. This CDR3 contains 16 residues. In germline, CDR1 is LGHNA, CDR2 YSLEER. Unmatched junction bases numbered 10, after V lost 0 bases and J lost 7 bases.

The gene calls are TRBV6-5 and TRBJ2-5; 8 nucleotides line up with TRBD1. V was pared by 6 bases and J by 5 bases, with 5 bases of the junction left unmatched. The germline gives CDR1 MNHEY, CDR2 SVGAGI. This CDR3 is 13 amino acids long. DNA of the CDR3: TGTGCCAGCAGCATACAGGGGGAGGAGACCCAGTACTTC. It is translated as CASSIQGEETQYF.

The genes are TRBV7-9 and TRBJ2-1; D may match TRBD1 or TRBD2 (5 bases each). This CDR3 has 15 residues. The V gene's germline CDR1 is SEHNR and CDR2 FQNEAQ (reference sequence). V lost 0 bases and J lost 7, with 13 bases in between. The CDR3 sequence: CASSLATGPRNEQFF. The CDR3 nucleotides read TGTGCCAGCAGCTTAGCTACGGGGCCGCGGAATGAGCAGTTCTTC.

The chain employs TRBV10-3 and TRBJ2-7, with 7 bases that match TRBD1. This CDR3 comprises 16 residues. Germline-derived CDR1 and CDR2 are ENHRY and SYGVKD. The J segment lost 0 bases and the V segment lost 4 bases, leaving 9 bases of the junction unmatched. Here the CDR3 reads CAISGSGTEPSYEQYF. DNA for the CDR3: TGTGCCATCAGTGGCTCCGGGACAGAACCCTCCTACGAGCAGTACTTC.

This sequence joins TRBV5-6 and TRBJ2-5; possible D gene TRBD1, 6 bases. The ends were cut back, 3 bases at V and 3 bases at J, with 12 bases in the middle. Germline V gene lookup returns CDR1 SGHDT and CDR2 YYEEEE. The CDR3 has 14 amino acids. The CDR3 DNA reads TGTGCCAGCAGCTCCCCGGACAGAGAAGAGACCCAGTACTTC. Translated, it gives CASSSPDREETQYF.

The V call is TRBV6-5, the J call TRBJ2-7, with D hard to call. Deletions cut 6 bases from V and 7 bases from J, with 10 bases between. Germline loops: CDR1 MNHEY, CDR2 SVGAGI. This CDR3 contains 11 residues. Here the CDR3 DNA reads TGTGCCAGCAGAGATCATAATGAGCAGTACTTC. Its translation is CASRDHNEQYF.

The chain is built from TRBV9 and TRBJ2-3; D gene unclear. The CDR3 runs to 17 residues. V dropped 3 bases and J dropped 0 bases, with 17 bases sitting between them. Looked up from germline, CDR1 is SGDLS and CDR2 is YYNGEE. The CDR3 sequence: CASSEPLWGSSTDTQYF. CDR3 DNA: TGTGCCAGCAGCGAACCTCTTTGGGGTTCTAGCACAGATACGCAGTATTTT.

The V and J genes are TRBV18 and TRBJ2-3; the D gene is possibly TRBD2 (8 bases). The V gene's germline CDR1 is KGHSH and CDR2 LQKENI. The CDR3 runs to 18 residues. Trimming shortened V by 3 bases and J by 0 bases, and 19 bases separated the two germline ends. Here the CDR3 reads CASSPDRVGTRSTDTQYF. The CDR3 nucleotides are TGTGCCAGCTCACCCGACAGGGTCGGGACTAGAAGCACAGATACGCAGTATTTT. The full variable domain, its missing parts supplied by reference TRBV18 and TRBJ2-3, is NAGVMQNPRHLVRRRGQEARLRCSPMKGHSHVYWYRQLPEEGLKFMVYLQKENIIDESGMPKERFSAEFPKEGPSILRIQQVVRGDSAAYFCASSPDRVGTRSTDTQYFGPGTRLTVL.

V usage is TRBV7-9 and J usage is TRBJ2-5, with TRBD1 matching 8 bases. CDR3 length equals 16 residues. The germline V gene encodes CDR1 SEHNR and CDR2 FQNEAQ (reference sequence). V was pared by 5 bases and J by 4 bases, with 12 bases of the junction left unmatched. In DNA, the CDR3 is TGTGCCAGCAGCGGACATAGACAGGGGATGGTAGAGACCCAGTACTTC. Encoded protein: CASSGHRQGMVETQYF.

The chain uses TRBV4-2 and TRBJ2-1, with 9 bases identical to TRBD1. With 2 bases clipped from V and 7 bases from J, the junction kept 6 bases outside the gene matches. CDR1 and CDR2 from the germline V gene are LGHNA and YNFKEQ. The CDR3 runs to 15 residues. In nucleotides, the CDR3 is TGTGCCAGCAGCCAAAGGGACAGGGTGGGGAATGAGCAGTTCTTC. Translation gives CASSQRDRVGNEQFF.

The V call is TRBV29-1, the J call TRBJ2-3; D remains unclear. In germline, CDR1 is SQVTM, CDR2 ANQGSEA. CDR3 size: 14 residues. V was shortened by 0 bases and J by 1 base, with 8 bases between the two germline ends. CDR3 bases: TGCAGCGTTGAAGAAGCGCAGGGCACAGATACGCAGTATTTT. Translated: CSVEEAQGTDTQYF.

The rearrangement links TRBV10-3 to TRBJ2-7; TRBD2 matches 10 bases. V lost 3 bases to trimming and J lost 1 base; unmatched junction nucleotides: 3. The CDR3 covers 15 residues. Germline V gene sequence: CDR1 ENHRY, CDR2 SYGVKD. The CDR3 here is CAISEASGGSYEQYF. In nucleotides, the CDR3 is TGTGCCATCAGTGAAGCTAGCGGGGGTTCCTACGAGCAGTACTTC.

This clone was recorded once. This chain uses TRBV6-1 with TRBJ2-7, with a weak D call TRBD2 (5 bases). The germline CDR1 and CDR2 sequences are MNHNS and SASEGT. There are 17 residues in the CDR3. Trimming removed 0 bases at V and 4 bases at J, with 19 bases between. The chain's CDR3 is CASSEAVGTLGNYEQYF. DNA of the CDR3: TGTGCCAGCAGTGAAGCCGTCGGCACTCTCGGGAATTACGAGCAGTACTTC.